The sequence of this T cell receptor beta chain was determined in a study of cytomegalovirus exposure and HLA in healthy donors. In the PCR, 60 Vbeta and 13 Jbeta primers were used. The assay was immunoSEQ multiplex PCR, and TCRdb's table has in-frame clones only and misses some. The sample's table shows 150,000 to 200,000 clones. V gave up 0 bases and J gave up 8 bases; unmatched junction bases: 6. Germline CDR1 is SGHRS and CDR2 is YFSETQ. The CDR3 totals 15 residues. Sequenced: PBMCs. J is TRBJ2-1 and V is TRBV5-1; 9 bases fit TRBD2. This clonotype was obtained from a woman aged 18-30 years in good health and CMV-seropositive. The DNA of the CDR3 is TGCGCCAGCAGCTTGGGACTAGCGGTTGGTGATGAGCAGTTCTTC. It codes for CASSLGLAVGDEQFF.